One and the same sample provided the 24 T cell receptor beta chains below, sequenced in a study of PD-1 blockade in classical Hodgkin lymphoma. Clones were sequenced by immunoSEQ multiplex PCR, and TCRdb holds only the in-frame ones, with some missing. The profile covers around 60,000 clones, with about 92% appearing a single time and approximately 8% taken by the ten largest. Time point meaning: cycle 4 day 1 (C4D1), after less than 7 weeks of nivolumab. There was relapse after autologous stem cell transplantation in every patient, and there was variation in brentuximab vedotin exposure. The sequencing used peripheral blood mononuclear cells (PBMCs), collected before the fourth cycle of nivolumab. These receptor sequences come from a human donor with classical Hodgkin lymphoma.

The chain joins TRBV2 to TRBJ1-5; 11 nucleotides agree with TRBD1. Germline loops: CDR1 SNHLY, CDR2 FYNNEI. The V and J ends lost 6 bases and 5 bases, in that order; junction bases with no gene match: 9. CDR3 size: 16 residues. The CDR3 is CASSARTGGLDQPQHF. The CDR3 region has the DNA TGTGCCAGCAGCGCTAGGACAGGGGGCTTGGATCAGCCCCAGCATTTT.

This chain's CDR3 is CASSSRDSPYEQYF. The CDR3 bases are TGTGCCAGCAGCTCCCGGGATTCGCCCTACGAGCAGTACTTC. V and J are TRBV11-1 and TRBJ2-7; weak D call: TRBD2 (5 bases). Trimming pared 4 bases from V and 2 bases from J, leaving 12 bases between. Per the germline V gene, CDR1 is SGHAT and CDR2 is FQDESV (reference sequence). The CDR3 spans 14 residues.

The V and J genes are TRBV28 and TRBJ2-1, with 11 bases matching TRBD2. V trimming: 7 bases; J trimming: 5 bases; junction bases outside the gene matches: 4. CDR1 and CDR2 (germline): MDHEN, SYDVKM. This CDR3 comprises 14 residues. Here the CDR3 DNA reads TGTGCCAGCACCCTAGCGGGGGGAAACAATGAGCAGTTCTTC. Protein sequence: CASTLAGGNNEQFF.

The chain is built from TRBV10-3 and TRBJ2-5; 7 nucleotides agree with TRBD1. Germline lookup yields CDR1 ENHRY and CDR2 SYGVKD. The CDR3 has 13 amino acids. V was pared by 6 bases and J by 5 bases, with 6 bases of the junction left unmatched. The CDR3 sequence is CAIRDGRGETQYF. The CDR3 DNA follows: TGTGCCATCAGGGATGGCAGGGGGGAGACCCAGTACTTC.

The chain combines TRBV11-1 with TRBJ2-1, with D perhaps TRBD1 (5 bases). Germline CDR1 reads SGHAT; CDR2 reads FQDESV (reference sequence). The CDR3 totals 16 residues. Trimming removed 3 bases at V and 0 bases at J, with 12 bases between. CDR3 sequence (DNA): TGTGCCAGCAGCTTCGACAGATCGTCCTCCTACAATGAGCAGTTCTTC. It translates to CASSFDRSSSYNEQFF.

The chain joins TRBV2 to TRBJ2-5, with D hard to call. The ends were cut back, 6 bases at V and 5 bases at J, with 13 bases in the middle. Germline V gives CDR1 SNHLY, CDR2 FYNNEI. The CDR3 consists of 13 residues. DNA for the CDR3: TGTGCCAGCAGGGCGCCTCCTTCGGAGACCCAGTACTTC. It codes for CASRAPPSETQYF.

The genes are TRBV7-6 and TRBJ1-5; D perhaps matches TRBD1 (6 bases). Per germline, CDR1 SGHVS and CDR2 FNYEAQ. This CDR3 is 13 amino acids long. V lost 3 bases, J lost 7 bases, and 10 bases lay in between. CDR3 residues: CASSFSGDQPQHF. The CDR3 bases are TGTGCCAGCAGCTTCTCAGGGGACCAGCCCCAGCATTTT.

The chain carries TRBV4-1 and TRBJ2-1, with 8 positions matching TRBD2. Germline V lookup: CDR1 MGHRA, CDR2 YSYEKL. V dropped 4 bases and J dropped 4; count of bases not matched to a gene: 15. The CDR3 is made up of 18 amino acids. CDR3 residues: CASSPRGSGTFRYNEQFF. CDR3 DNA sequence: TGCGCCAGCAGCCCCCGGGGTAGCGGGACATTCCGGTACAATGAGCAGTTCTTC.

This clone was counted once. The gene calls are TRBV7-9 and TRBJ2-7, with D perhaps given as TRBD1 or TRBD2 (7 bases each). Between the trimmed V and J ends, which lost 5 bases and 3 bases, there was a span of 17 bases. This CDR3 comprises 15 residues. From germline, CDR1 is SEHNR and CDR2 FQNEAQ (reference sequence). DNA for the CDR3: TGTGCCAGCAGCCCCGCCGACAGGGACTACTACGAGCAGTACTTC. It specifies CASSPADRDYYEQYF. Full variable domain (remainder filled in from reference TRBV7-9 and TRBJ2-7): DTGVSQNPRHKITKRGQNVTFRCDPISEHNRLYWYRQTLGQGPEFLTYFQNEAQLEKSRLLSDRFSAERPKGSFSTLEIQRTEQGDSAMYLCASSPADRDYYEQYFGPGTRLTVT.

The V gene is TRBV15, the J gene TRBJ1-1; D possibly corresponds to TRBD1 (6 bases). V was pared by 8 bases and J by 4 bases, with 20 bases between. This CDR3 is built from 15 residues. Germline V gene data show CDR1 as LNHNV and CDR2 as YYDKDF (reference sequence). DNA for the CDR3: TGTGCCACCGGGAGCAGACAGGCCATGGGCACTGAAGCTTTCTTT. Its translation is CATGSRQAMGTEAFF.

This clone was recorded only once. V and J are TRBV28 and TRBJ1-2, with D possibly matching TRBD1 (6 bases). This CDR3 spans 13 amino acids. Trimming left V 6 bases short and J 3 bases short, with 11 bases between. Germline CDR1 and CDR2: MDHEN and SYDVKM. CDR3 loop: CASRIQGDYGYTF. The CDR3 DNA reads TGTGCCAGCAGGATACAGGGAGACTATGGCTACACCTTC.

This sequence joins TRBV19 and TRBJ2-7; the D call may be TRBD1 or TRBD2 (6 bases each). From germline, CDR1 is LNHDA and CDR2 SQIVND (reference sequence). Trimming took 5 bases from V and 3 from J, leaving 11 bases between them. There are 13 residues in the CDR3. The CDR3 sequence: CASSAGHLYEQYF. Here the CDR3 DNA reads TGTGCCAGTAGTGCGGGACACCTCTACGAGCAGTACTTC.

This chain uses TRBV7-9 with TRBJ2-1; D remains unclear. Trimming left V 2 bases short and J 4 bases short, with 9 bases between. The germline V gene encodes CDR1 SEHNR and CDR2 FQNEAQ (reference sequence). This CDR3 is 14 amino acids long. The CDR3 spells CASSLIGGYNEQFF. CDR3 DNA sequence: TGTGCCAGCAGCTTAATCGGTGGATACAATGAGCAGTTCTTC.

This chain connects TRBV28 to TRBJ1-2; D might be TRBD1 (5 bases). The V and J ends lost 5 bases and 4 bases respectively, with 20 bases between them. Germline V CDR1 and CDR2: MDHEN, SYDVKM. The CDR3 is made up of 16 amino acids. This CDR3 is CASSPPLGREAYGYTF. CDR3 DNA: TGTGCCAGCAGTCCCCCTCTGGGCAGGGAGGCCTATGGCTACACCTTC.

This clone has only one observation. The V call is TRBV28, the J call TRBJ2-2; unclear D gene. CDR3 size: 14 residues. Germline values: CDR1 MDHEN, CDR2 SYDVKM. The V gene lost 9 bases and the J gene lost 2 bases, with 13 bases spanning the gap. CDR3 loop: CASLSPTNTGELFF. CDR3 sequence (DNA): TGTGCCAGTCTGAGTCCAACTAACACCGGGGAGCTGTTTTTT.

The chain recombines TRBV5-4 with TRBJ2-1; TRBD2 aligns across 11 bases. Germline trimming cut 2 bases from V and 8 bases from J; bases unmatched to any gene: 6. Germline-derived CDR1 and CDR2 are SGHNT and YYREEE (reference sequence). The CDR3 covers 15 residues. The CDR3 protein is CASSLTSGSRYEQFF. CDR3 DNA: TGTGCCAGCAGCTTAACTAGCGGGAGTAGATATGAGCAGTTCTTC.

The chain links TRBV5-8 to TRBJ1-3; 7 nucleotides match TRBD1. The length of the CDR3 is 16 residues. Germline assignment: CDR1 SGHTS and CDR2 YDEGEE. V lost 4 bases and J lost 2; bases outside the gene matches: 9. In DNA form, the CDR3 reads TGTGCCAGCAGCCTCGGACAGGTTCTTGCTGGAAACACCATATATTTT. Its protein product is CASSLGQVLAGNTIYF.

The chain joins TRBV6-1 to TRBJ2-3; D is unresolved. CDR1 and CDR2 from the germline V gene are MNHNS and SASEGT. The CDR3 contains 12 residues. V was clipped by 1 base and J by 5 bases, with 4 bases between them. CDR3 amino acids: CASSEVGDTQYF. The CDR3 DNA reads as TGTGCCAGCAGTGAAGTGGGAGATACGCAGTATTTT.

This clone was seen a single time. The CDR3 DNA is TGTGCCAGCAGCTTTAACGGGAGAATTGACGGGGAGCTGTTTTTT. Its translation is CASSFNGRIDGELFF. The chain links TRBV11-1 to TRBJ2-2; a possible D gene is TRBD2 (6 bases). Germline V gene sequence: CDR1 SGHAT, CDR2 FQDESV (reference sequence). The CDR3 loop spans 15 amino acids. The V end lost 3 bases, the J end lost 7 bases, and 15 bases lay between the germline ends.

This chain connects TRBV10-3 to TRBJ2-3; D gene unclear. Trimming removed 5 bases from V and 2 bases from J, with 11 bases in between. This CDR3 comprises 14 residues. The germline CDR1 and CDR2 sequences are ENHRY and SYGVKD. CDR3 sequence: CAISPGPSTDTQYF. The CDR3 coding sequence is TGTGCCATCAGTCCGGGCCCCTCCACAGATACGCAGTATTTT.

The rearrangement joins TRBV27 to TRBJ2-3, with D perhaps matching TRBD2 (7 bases). This CDR3 is 20 amino acids long. Trimming stripped 5 bases from V and 2 bases from J, with 29 bases between. Germline values: CDR1 MNHEY, CDR2 SMNVEV (reference sequence). CDR3 loop: CASSAWGVDGGGYLTDTQYF. The CDR3 DNA is TGTGCCAGCAGTGCATGGGGGGTGGACGGCGGGGGCTACCTCACAGATACGCAGTATTTT.

The rearrangement joins TRBV4-1 to TRBJ2-7; TRBD2 aligns across 7 bases. The CDR3 length is 14 residues. In germline, CDR1 is MGHRA, CDR2 YSYEKL. The V and J ends lost 1 base and 3 bases, in that order; junction bases with no gene match: 3. DNA for the CDR3: TGCGCCAGCAGCCAAGTGGGCGGGAGCTACGAGCAGTACTTC. This translates into CASSQVGGSYEQYF.

Written as DNA, the CDR3 is TGTGCCAGTAGTATAATGACAGGGCAGTACAATGAGCAGTTCTTC. The encoded protein is CASSIMTGQYNEQFF. The chain joins TRBV19 to TRBJ2-1, with 7 positions matching TRBD1. Trimming took 2 bases from V and 4 from J; bases not matched to a gene: 5. Germline V gene lookup returns CDR1 LNHDA and CDR2 SQIVND (reference sequence). The CDR3 length is 15 residues.

This chain uses TRBV28 with TRBJ1-1; tentative D call: TRBD1 (5 bases). Germline V gene lookup returns CDR1 MDHEN and CDR2 SYDVKM. V dropped 5 bases and J dropped 0 bases, with 10 bases sitting between them. The CDR3 runs 14 residues. The CDR3 is CASSTTDLNTEAFF. CDR3 nucleotides: TGTGCCAGCAGTACGACAGACCTGAACACTGAAGCTTTCTTT.